These 6 T cell receptor beta chains were all obtained from the same sample, sequenced in a study of blood T cell repertoires in COVID-19. TCRdb's table, derived via immunoSEQ multiplex PCR, lists solely in-frame clones and lacks some. The sample yields 200,000 to 300,000 clones, 75% to 90% seen once. Sequences were obtained from peripheral blood. The receptors were sampled from a woman in her thirties or forties with acute or convalescent COVID-19.

This clone was seen a handful of times. This chain joins TRBV18 and TRBJ1-3; D is unresolved. Germline V CDR1 and CDR2: KGHSH, LQKENI. The V and J ends lost 1 base and 4 bases respectively, with 14 bases between them. The length of the CDR3 is 16 residues. The CDR3 is CASSPREVFGGNTIYF. CDR3 DNA: TGTGCCAGCTCACCACGAGAGGTCTTCGGGGGAAACACCATATATTTT.

The chain employs TRBV2 and TRBJ1-2; D gene ambiguous. The CDR3 runs 15 residues. The V end lost 1 base, the J end lost 2 bases, and 11 bases lay between the germline ends. Germline V CDR1 and CDR2: SNHLY, FYNNEI. CDR3 loop: CASSEGTTVNYGYTF. The CDR3 DNA reads TGTGCCAGCAGTGAAGGGACTACAGTCAACTATGGCTACACCTTC.

The chain carries TRBV2 and TRBJ1-4, with 8 bases that match TRBD1. Germline-derived CDR1 and CDR2 are SNHLY and FYNNEI. This CDR3 has 14 amino acids. J gave up 3 bases and V 10 bases, and 7 bases lay outside the gene matches. The DNA of the CDR3 is TGTGCCACTATACCGGGACAGGCTAATGAAAAACTGTTTTTT. Protein sequence: CATIPGQANEKLFF.

The V gene is TRBV6-1, the J gene TRBJ1-6; no clear D gene. Trimming took 1 base from V and 1 from J, leaving 14 bases between them. Germline V lookup: CDR1 MNHNS, CDR2 SASEGT. The CDR3 is made up of 18 amino acids. DNA of the CDR3: TGTGCCAGCAGTGAAGTGCGGCCAGCTAGATCCTATAATTCACCCCTCCACTTT. Amino acids: CASSEVRPARSYNSPLHF.

V and J are TRBV27 and TRBJ2-1; TRBD2 might be the D (6 bases). The CDR3 is 18 amino acids. V was trimmed by 5 bases and J by 0 bases, leaving 20 bases between them. Germline CDR1 is MNHEY and CDR2 is SMNVEV (reference sequence). CDR3 sequence: CASSPEGRGSYSYNEQFF. The DNA of the CDR3 is TGTGCCAGCAGTCCCGAGGGGCGGGGCAGCTACTCCTACAATGAGCAGTTCTTC.

The rearrangement joins TRBV11-2 to TRBJ1-2, with 10 bases that match TRBD1. Germline V CDR1 and CDR2: SGHAT, FQNNGV. V lost 5 bases, J lost 14 bases, and 14 bases stayed unmatched. This CDR3 is 14 amino acids long. The CDR3 here is CASSRWAGTGVYTF. The CDR3 nucleotides are TGTGCCAGCAGCCGATGGGCCGGGACAGGGGTTTATACCTTC.